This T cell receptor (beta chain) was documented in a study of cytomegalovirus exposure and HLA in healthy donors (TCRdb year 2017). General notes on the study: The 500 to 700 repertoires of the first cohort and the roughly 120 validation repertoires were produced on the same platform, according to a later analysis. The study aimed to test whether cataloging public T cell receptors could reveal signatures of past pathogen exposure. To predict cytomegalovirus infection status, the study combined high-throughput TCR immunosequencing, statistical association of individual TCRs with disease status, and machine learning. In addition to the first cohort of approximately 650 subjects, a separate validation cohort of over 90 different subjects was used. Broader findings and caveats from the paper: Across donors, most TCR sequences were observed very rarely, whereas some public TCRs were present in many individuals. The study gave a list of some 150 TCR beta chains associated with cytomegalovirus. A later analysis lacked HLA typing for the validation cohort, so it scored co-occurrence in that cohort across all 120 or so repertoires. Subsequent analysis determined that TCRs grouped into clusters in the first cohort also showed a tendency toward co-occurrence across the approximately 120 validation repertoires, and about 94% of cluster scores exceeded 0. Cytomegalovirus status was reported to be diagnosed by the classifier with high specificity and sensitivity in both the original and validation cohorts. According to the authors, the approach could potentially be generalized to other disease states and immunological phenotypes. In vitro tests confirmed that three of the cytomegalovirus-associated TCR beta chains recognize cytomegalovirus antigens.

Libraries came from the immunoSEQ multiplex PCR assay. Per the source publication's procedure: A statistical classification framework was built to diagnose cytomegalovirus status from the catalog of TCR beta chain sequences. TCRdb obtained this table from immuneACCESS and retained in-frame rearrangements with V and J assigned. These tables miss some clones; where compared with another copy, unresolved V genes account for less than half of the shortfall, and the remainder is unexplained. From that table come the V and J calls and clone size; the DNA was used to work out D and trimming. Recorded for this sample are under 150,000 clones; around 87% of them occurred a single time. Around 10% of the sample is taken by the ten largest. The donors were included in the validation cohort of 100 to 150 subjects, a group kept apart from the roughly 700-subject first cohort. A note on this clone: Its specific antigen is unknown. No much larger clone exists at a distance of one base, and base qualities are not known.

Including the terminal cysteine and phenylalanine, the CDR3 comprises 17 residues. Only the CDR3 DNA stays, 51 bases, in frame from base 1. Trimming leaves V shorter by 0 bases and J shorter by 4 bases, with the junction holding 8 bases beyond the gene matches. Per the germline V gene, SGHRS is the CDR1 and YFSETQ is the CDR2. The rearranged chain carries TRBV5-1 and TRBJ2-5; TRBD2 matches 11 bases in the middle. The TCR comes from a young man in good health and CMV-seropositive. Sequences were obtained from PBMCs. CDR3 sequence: CASSLGSSGGAGETQYF. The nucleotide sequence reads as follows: TGCGCCAGCAGCTTGGGTAGTAGCGGGGGGGCCGGAGAGACCCAGTACTTC.